The T cell receptor (beta chain) described here comes from a study of T cell responses to AZD1222 COVID-19 vaccine. Whole-study results and caveats: In a largely white British group with more females than males, clonal diversity was possibly underestimated. Among spike-specific TCRs, nearly half reportedly target unmutated variant regions. With dominance at 160-218 and 743-854, vaccine-associated CD4 TCRs spanned spike. Spike-specific TCR breadth and depth rose after two AZD1222 doses.

About this clone: Its antigen is as yet unknown.

Clones were read by immunoSEQ multiplex PCR, and TCRdb kept only the in-frame ones, dropping some. The table has over 100,000 clones, about 90% seen once. With 4 bases clipped from V and 4 bases from J, the junction kept 9 bases outside the gene matches. From germline, CDR1 is SEHNR and CDR2 FQNEAQ (reference sequence). The CDR3 totals 16 residues. The source of this sequence is an adult who received the AZD1222 COVID-19 vaccine. This chain connects TRBV7-9 to TRBJ2-5; 10 bases match TRBD1. This sample comprised peripheral blood, obtained 28 days after the second AZD1222 dose. CDR3 sequence: CASSYPGTGVPETQYF. In DNA form, the CDR3 reads TGTGCCAGCAGCTACCCCGGGACAGGGGTTCCAGAGACCCAGTACTTC.